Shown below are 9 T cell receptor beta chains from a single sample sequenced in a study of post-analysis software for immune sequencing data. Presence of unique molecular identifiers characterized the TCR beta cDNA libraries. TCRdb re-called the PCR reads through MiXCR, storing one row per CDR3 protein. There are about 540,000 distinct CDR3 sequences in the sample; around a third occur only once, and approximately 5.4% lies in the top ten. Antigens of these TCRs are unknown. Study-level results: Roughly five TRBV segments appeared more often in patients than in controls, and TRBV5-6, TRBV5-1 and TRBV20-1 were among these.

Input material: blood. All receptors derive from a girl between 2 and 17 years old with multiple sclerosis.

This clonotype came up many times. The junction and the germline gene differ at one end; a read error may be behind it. CDR3 protein: CASSLGDSPSTDTQYF. The DNA of the CDR3 is TGTGCCAGCAGCTTGGGGGACAGCCCTAGCACAGATACGCAGTATTTT. This chain joins TRBV5-1 and TRBJ2-3, with 7 bases aligning to TRBD1. CDR1 and CDR2 (germline): SGHRS, YFSETQ. The length of the CDR3 is 16 residues.

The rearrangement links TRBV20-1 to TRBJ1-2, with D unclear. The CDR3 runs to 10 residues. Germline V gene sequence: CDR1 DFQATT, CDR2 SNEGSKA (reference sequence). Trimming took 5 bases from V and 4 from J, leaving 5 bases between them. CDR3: CSALTYGYTF. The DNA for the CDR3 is TGCAGTGCTCTCACCTATGGCTACACCTTC.

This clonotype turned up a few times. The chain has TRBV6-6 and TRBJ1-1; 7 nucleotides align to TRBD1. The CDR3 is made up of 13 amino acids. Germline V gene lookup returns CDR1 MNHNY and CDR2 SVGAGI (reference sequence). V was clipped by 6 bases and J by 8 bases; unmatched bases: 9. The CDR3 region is CASSKQGIHEAFF. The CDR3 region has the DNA TGTGCCAGCAGCAAACAGGGGATCCACGAAGCTTTCTTT.

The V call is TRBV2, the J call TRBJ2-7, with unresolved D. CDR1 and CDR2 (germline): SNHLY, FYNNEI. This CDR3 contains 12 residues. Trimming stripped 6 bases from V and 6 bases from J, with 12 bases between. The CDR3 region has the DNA TGTGCCAGCAGCCCCACGCGGCTCGAGCAGTACTTC. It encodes CASSPTRLEQYF.

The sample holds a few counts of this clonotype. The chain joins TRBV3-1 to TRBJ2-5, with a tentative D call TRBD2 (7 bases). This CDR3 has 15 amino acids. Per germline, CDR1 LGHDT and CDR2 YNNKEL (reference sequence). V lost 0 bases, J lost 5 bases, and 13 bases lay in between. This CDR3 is CASSQDGGGAETQYF. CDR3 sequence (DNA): TGTGCCAGCAGCCAAGATGGAGGGGGGGCTGAGACCCAGTACTTC.

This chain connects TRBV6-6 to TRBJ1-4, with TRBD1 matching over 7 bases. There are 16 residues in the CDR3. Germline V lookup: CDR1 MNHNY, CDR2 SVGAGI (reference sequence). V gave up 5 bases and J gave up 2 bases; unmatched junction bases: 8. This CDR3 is CASSHGTAATNEKLFF. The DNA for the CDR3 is TGTGCCAGCAGTCATGGGACAGCCGCGACTAATGAAAAACTGTTTTTT.

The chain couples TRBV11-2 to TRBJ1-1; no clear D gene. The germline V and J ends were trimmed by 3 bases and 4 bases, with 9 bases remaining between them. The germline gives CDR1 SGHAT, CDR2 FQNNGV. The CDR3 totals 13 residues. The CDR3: CASSFGQITEAFF. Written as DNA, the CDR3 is TGTGCCAGCAGCTTTGGGCAAATCACTGAAGCTTTCTTT.

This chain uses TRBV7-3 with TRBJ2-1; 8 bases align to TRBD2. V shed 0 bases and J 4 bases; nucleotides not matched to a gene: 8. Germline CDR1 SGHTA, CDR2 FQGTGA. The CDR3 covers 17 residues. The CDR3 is CASSLTAGGLPYNEQFF. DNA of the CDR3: TGTGCCAGCAGCTTAACGGCGGGAGGCCTGCCTTACAATGAGCAGTTCTTC.

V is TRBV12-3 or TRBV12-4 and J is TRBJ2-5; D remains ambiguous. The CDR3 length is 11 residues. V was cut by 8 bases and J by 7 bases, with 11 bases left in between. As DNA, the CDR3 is TGTGCCAGCGTCAAGGCGCGGACCCAGTACTTC. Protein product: CASVKARTQYF.